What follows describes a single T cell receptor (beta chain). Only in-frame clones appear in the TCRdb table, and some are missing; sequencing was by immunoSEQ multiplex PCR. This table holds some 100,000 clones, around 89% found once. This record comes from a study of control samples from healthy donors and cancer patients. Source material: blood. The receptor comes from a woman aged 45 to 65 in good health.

CDR3 nucleotides: TGTGCCACCCGGGTGCGGGGGAACACCGGGGAGCTGTTTTTT. It yields the protein CATRVRGNTGELFF. This rearrangement joins TRBV15 to TRBJ2-2, with D perhaps TRBD2 (6 bases). The CDR3 sequence is 14 residues long. V was shortened by 8 bases and J by 1 base, with 11 bases between the two germline ends. Germline-derived CDR1 and CDR2 are LNHNV and YYDKDF (reference sequence).